Each of the 10 T cell receptor beta chains below was sequenced from the same sample in a study of T cells expressing NK-cell markers. Reanalyzing the 5' RACE reads, TCRdb keeps one entry per CDR3 protein, without DNA. In all, the sample yields around 550,000 distinct CDR3 sequences. The sequencing sample was made of blood T cells: a sorted CD56 or NKG2C T cell subset, CD4+ or CD8+ T cells, or bulk PBMC T cells (not recorded which). These receptors came from a man between 18 and 35 years old in good health.

The rearrangement joins TRBV19 to TRBJ1-1; without DNA, the TCRdb call of TRBD1 cannot be checked. This CDR3 has 14 residues. Germline V lookup: CDR1 LNHDA, CDR2 SQIVND (reference sequence). The CDR3 here is CASSAVTGFAEAFF.

The chain combines TRBV5-8 with TRBJ2-5; TCRdb's assignment of TRBD1 cannot be checked, as there is no DNA. CDR1 and CDR2 from the germline V gene are SGHTS and YDEGEE. The CDR3 is made up of 17 amino acids. The CDR3 region is CASSLYGRDWAQETQYF.

CDR3 sequence reads: CASSDPGGHADTQYF. The chain is built from TRBV28 and TRBJ2-3; TCRdb gives TRBD1 as the D gene, but with no DNA this cannot be confirmed. The CDR3 runs 15 residues. CDR1 is MDHEN, CDR2 SYDVKM, per germline.

The chain has TRBV6-2 or TRBV6-3 and TRBJ2-5; absent DNA, TCRdb's TRBD2 call cannot be checked. Germline V CDR1 and CDR2: MNHEY, SVGEGT. The CDR3 runs to 16 residues. The CDR3 protein is CASSPWGLAGDETQYF.

CDR3: CSDVPSPDDREKLFF. The J gene is TRBJ1-4, the V gene TRBV29-1; TCRdb indicates TRBD1, and absent DNA this call remains unverified. Per the germline V gene, CDR1 is SQVTM and CDR2 is ANQGSEA. This CDR3 contains 15 residues.

This chain connects TRBV29-1 to TRBJ1-3. CDR1 SQVTM and CDR2 ANQGSEA come from the germline V gene. The CDR3 contains 17 residues. The CDR3: CSVPLRGATPSGNTIYF.

CDR3 in amino acids: CSVRQGTIYEQYF. The chain recombines TRBV20-1 with TRBJ2-7; the D gene TCRdb calls, TRBD1, cannot be checked with no DNA. Per the germline V gene, CDR1 is DFQATT and CDR2 is SNEGSKA (reference sequence). The CDR3 contains 13 residues.

The CDR3 sequence: CASSYGQERSYEQYF. The chain carries TRBV6-2 or TRBV6-3 and TRBJ2-7; the TCRdb call, TRBD1, lacks DNA for checking. The CDR3 has 15 residues. Germline V CDR1 and CDR2: MNHEY, SVGEGT.

The gene calls are TRBV6-1 and TRBJ2-3; with no DNA, the TCRdb D assignment of TRBD2 cannot be verified. CDR1 and CDR2 (germline): MNHNS, SASEGT. The CDR3 is 15 residues long. CDR3 sequence: CASREGLAFTDTQYF.

The gene calls are TRBV3-1 and TRBJ1-4. Per the germline V gene, CDR1 is LGHDT and CDR2 is YNNKEL (reference sequence). The CDR3 spans 14 residues. CDR3 protein: CASSRRRRNEKLFF.